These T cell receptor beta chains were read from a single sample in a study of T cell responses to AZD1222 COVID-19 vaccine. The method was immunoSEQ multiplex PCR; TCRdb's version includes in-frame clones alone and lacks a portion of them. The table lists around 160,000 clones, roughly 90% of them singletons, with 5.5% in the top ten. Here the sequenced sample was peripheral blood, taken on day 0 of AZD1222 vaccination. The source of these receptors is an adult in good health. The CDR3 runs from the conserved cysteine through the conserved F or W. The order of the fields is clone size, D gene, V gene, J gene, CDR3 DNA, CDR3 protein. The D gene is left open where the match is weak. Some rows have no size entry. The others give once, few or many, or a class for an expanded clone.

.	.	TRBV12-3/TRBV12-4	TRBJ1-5	TGTGCCAGCAGCGCTGGGATGGGTCAGCCCCAGCATTTT	CASSAGMGQPQHF
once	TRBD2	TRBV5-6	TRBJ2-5	TGTGCCAGCAGCTTACGTAGCGGGAGGACCCAAGAGACCCAGTACTTC	CASSLRSGRTQETQYF
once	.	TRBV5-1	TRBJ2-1	TGCGCCAGCAGCTTGGCCGGAGGCACCCAGGGCGAGCAGTTCTTC	CASSLAGGTQGEQFF
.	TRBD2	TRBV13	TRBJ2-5	TGTGCCAGCAGCGTAGCGGGACTCCCGCAAGAGACCCAGTACTTC	CASSVAGLPQETQYF
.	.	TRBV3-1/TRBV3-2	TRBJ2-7	TGTGCCAGCAGCCAAGATCGCATCTCCTACGAGCAGTACTTC	CASSQDRISYEQYF
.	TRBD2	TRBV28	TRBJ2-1	TGTGCCAGCAGTCCCGCCGGACTAGCGGATTACAATGAGCAGTTCTTC	CASSPAGLADYNEQFF
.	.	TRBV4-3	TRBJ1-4	TGCGCCAGCAGCCGAGAAACCGGGGGGGCAAAGGAAAAACTGTTTTTT	CASSRETGGAKEKLFF
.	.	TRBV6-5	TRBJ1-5	TGTGCCAGCAGCCAGACTGCTATGGGCAATCAGCCCCAGCATTTT	CASSQTAMGNQPQHF
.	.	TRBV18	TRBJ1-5	TGTGCCAGCTCACCACAGCGCGGTAGCAATCAGCCCCAGCATTTT	CASSPQRGSNQPQHF
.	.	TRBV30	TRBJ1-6	TGTGCCTGGACGCCAGATCGTTATAATTCACCCCTCCACTTT	CAWTPDRYNSPLHF
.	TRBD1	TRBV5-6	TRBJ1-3	TGTGCCAGCAGCTTAGGACAGGCCTCTGGAAACACCATATATTTT	CASSLGQASGNTIYF
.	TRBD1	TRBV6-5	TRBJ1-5	TGTGCCAGCAGCCAGGGACAGTCTCTCAATCAGCCCCAGCATTTT	CASSQGQSLNQPQHF
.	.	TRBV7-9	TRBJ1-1	TGTGCCAGCAGCTTAGCCCCCCAGGCGAACACTGAAGCTTTCTTT	CASSLAPQANTEAFF
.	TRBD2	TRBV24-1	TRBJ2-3	TGTGCCACCAGTGATTTAGCGGGAGCAGATACGCAGTATTTT	CATSDLAGADTQYF
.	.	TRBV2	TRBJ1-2	TGTGCCACCGAAATGGGGCAGGTTGACGGCTACACCTTC	CATEMGQVDGYTF
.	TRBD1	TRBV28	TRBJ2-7	TGTGCCAGCCTCGGGCAGGGGGTAGTGCAGTACTTC	CASLGQGVVQYF
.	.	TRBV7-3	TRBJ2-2	TGTGCCAGCAGCCCCAGGAACACCGGGGAGCTGTTTTTT	CASSPRNTGELFF
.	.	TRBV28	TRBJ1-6	TGTGCCAGCAGTTTGTTCCGGGACATAAATTCACCCCTCCACTTT	CASSLFRDINSPLHF
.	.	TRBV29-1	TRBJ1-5	TGCAGCGTCGCTGTCGGAGGAGAACCCCAGCATTTT	CSVAVGGEPQHF
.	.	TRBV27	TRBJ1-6	TGTGCCAGCAGATCTAGCTCCTATAATTCACCCCTCCACTTT	CASRSSSYNSPLHF
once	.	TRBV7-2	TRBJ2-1	TGTGCCAGCAGCGCCCTATGGGGCGGTGAGCAGTTCTTC	CASSALWGGEQFF
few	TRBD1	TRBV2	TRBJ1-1	TGTGCCAGTTCCGGGACAGTCTTCATGAACACTGAAGCTTTCTTT	CASSGTVFMNTEAFF
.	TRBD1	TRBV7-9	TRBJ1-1	TGTGCCAGCAGCCAGCCTGCAGGGGGCTCGAACACTGAAGCTTTCTTT	CASSQPAGGSNTEAFF
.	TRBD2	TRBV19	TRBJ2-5	TGTGCCAGTAGTATCGGAAGCGGGAGTAAGGAGACCCAGTACTTC	CASSIGSGSKETQYF
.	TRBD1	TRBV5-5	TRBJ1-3	TGTGCCAGCAGCTTTACGACAGGGGCTGGAAACACCATATATTTT	CASSFTTGAGNTIYF
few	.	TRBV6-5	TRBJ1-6	TGTGCCAGCAGCTTAGGGAATTCACCCCTCCACTTT	CASSLGNSPLHF
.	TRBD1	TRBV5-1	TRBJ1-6	TGCGCCAGCAGCTTGAAGACAGGGGGGAATTCACCCCTCCACTTT	CASSLKTGGNSPLHF
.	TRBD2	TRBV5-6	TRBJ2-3	TGTGCCAGCAGCTTGTTGGCGGGAGGCGCAGATACGCAGTATTTT	CASSLLAGGADTQYF
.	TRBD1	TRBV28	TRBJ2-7	TGTGCCAGCAGTTTATTAGGACAGGGGGGGCTCGAGCAGTACTTC	CASSLLGQGGLEQYF
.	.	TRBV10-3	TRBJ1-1	TGTGCCATCAGTGAGTCGGGAGGGAACACTGAAGCTTTCTTT	CAISESGGNTEAFF
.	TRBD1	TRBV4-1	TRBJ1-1	TGCGCCAGCAGCGAATCACCCGGGACAGCTGAAGCTTTCTTT	CASSESPGTAEAFF
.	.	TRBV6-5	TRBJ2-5	TGTGCCAGCAGTTACTCGGGGGAGACCCAGTACTTC	CASSYSGETQYF
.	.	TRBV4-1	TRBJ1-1	TGCGCCAGCAGCCAAGATCGTGGAGGTTTGAACACTGAAGCTTTCTTT	CASSQDRGGLNTEAFF
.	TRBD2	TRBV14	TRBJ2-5	TGTGCCAGCAGCCCCGGACTAGCGGGAGCCCAAGAGACCCAGTACTTC	CASSPGLAGAQETQYF
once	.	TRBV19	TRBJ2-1	TGTGCCAGTAGTATAGGGAACTTCTTTCGGAATGAGCAGTTCTTC	CASSIGNFFRNEQFF
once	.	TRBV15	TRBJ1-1	TGTGCCACCAGCAGAGATAGTCGCTTCAACACTGAAGCTTTCTTT	CATSRDSRFNTEAFF
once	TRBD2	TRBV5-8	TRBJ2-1	TGTGCCAGCATCCCGGGACTAGCACCTTTGAGCTCCTACAATGAGCAGTTCTTC	CASIPGLAPLSSYNEQFF
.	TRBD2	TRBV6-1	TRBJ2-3	TGTGCCAGCAGTGGCCTAGCGGGAGGGCCGGCAGATACGCAGTATTTT	CASSGLAGGPADTQYF
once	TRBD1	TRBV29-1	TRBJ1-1	TGCAGCGTACGGACAGGAAACACTGAAGCTTTCTTT	CSVRTGNTEAFF
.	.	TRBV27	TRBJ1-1	TGTGCCAGCAGTTTAATGGGGGGCTCGAGCACTGAAGCTTTCTTT	CASSLMGGSSTEAFF
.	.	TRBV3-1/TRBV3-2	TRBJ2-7	TGTGCCAGCGCCAGGGGTATCGGCTACGAGCAGTACTTC	CASARGIGYEQYF
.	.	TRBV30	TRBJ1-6	TGTGCCTGGAGTGTCGTCAGACCGAGCTCACCCCTCCACTTT	CAWSVVRPSSPLHF
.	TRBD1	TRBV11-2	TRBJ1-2	TGTGCCAGCAGTTCGACCAGGGGGCGGTTTGGCTACACCTTC	CASSSTRGRFGYTF
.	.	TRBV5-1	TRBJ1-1	TGCGCCAGCAGCTTGGACGTCCGAGGTGAGAACACTGAAGCTTTCTTT	CASSLDVRGENTEAFF
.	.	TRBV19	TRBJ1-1	TGTGCCAGTAGTACCCCCGAGGGGGGGAAAGCTTTCTTT	CASSTPEGGKAFF
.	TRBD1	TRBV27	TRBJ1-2	TGTGCCAGCAGTTTGGTAGGACAGGGGCACTATGGCTACACCTTC	CASSLVGQGHYGYTF
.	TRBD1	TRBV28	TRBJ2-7	TGTGCCAGCAGTTTTAGCGGACAGGGGGCTGGAGAGCAGTACTTC	CASSFSGQGAGEQYF
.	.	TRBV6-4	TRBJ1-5	TGTGCCAGCAGTGACGGGACAAGCAATCAGCCCCAGCATTTT	CASSDGTSNQPQHF
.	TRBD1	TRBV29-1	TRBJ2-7	TGCAGCGTTGAAGGAGGGGGCCCCTCCCAGTACTTC	CSVEGGGPSQYF
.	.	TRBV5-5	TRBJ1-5	TGTGCCAGCAGCTTGGCGGACAGCAATCAGCCCCAGCATTTT	CASSLADSNQPQHF